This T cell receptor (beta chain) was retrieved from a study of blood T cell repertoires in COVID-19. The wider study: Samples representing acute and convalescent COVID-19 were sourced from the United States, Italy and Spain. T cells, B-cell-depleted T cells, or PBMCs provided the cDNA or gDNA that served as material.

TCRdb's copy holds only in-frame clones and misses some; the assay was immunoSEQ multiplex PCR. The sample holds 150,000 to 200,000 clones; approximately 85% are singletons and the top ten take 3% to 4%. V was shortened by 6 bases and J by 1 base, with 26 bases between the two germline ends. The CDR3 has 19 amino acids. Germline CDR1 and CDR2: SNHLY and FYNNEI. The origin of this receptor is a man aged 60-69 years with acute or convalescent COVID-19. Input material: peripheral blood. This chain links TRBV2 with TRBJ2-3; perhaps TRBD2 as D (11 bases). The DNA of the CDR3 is TGTGCCAGCAGGAGGGACAGGGGTACACTAGCGGGAGGCACAGATACGCAGTATTTT. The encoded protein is CASRRDRGTLAGGTDTQYF.